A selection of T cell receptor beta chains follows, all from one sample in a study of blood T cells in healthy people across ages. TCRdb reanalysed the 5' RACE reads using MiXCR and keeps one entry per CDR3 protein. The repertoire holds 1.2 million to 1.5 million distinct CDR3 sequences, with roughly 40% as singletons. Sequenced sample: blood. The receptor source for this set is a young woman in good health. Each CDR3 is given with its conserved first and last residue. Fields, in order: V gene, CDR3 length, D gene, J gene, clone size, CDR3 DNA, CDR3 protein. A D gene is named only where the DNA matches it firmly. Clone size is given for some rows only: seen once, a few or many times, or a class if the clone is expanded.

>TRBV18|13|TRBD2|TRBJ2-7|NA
TGTGCCAGCTCACCCCAACGGGGGGTCGAGCAGTACTTC
CASSPQRGVEQYF
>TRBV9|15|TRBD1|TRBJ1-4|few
TGTGCCAGCAGCGTGGCCGGGACAGGGAATGAAAAACTGTTTTTT
CASSVAGTGNEKLFF
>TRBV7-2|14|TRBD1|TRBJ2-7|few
TGTGCCAGCAGCTCGTGGGACAGCTCCTACGAGCAGTACTTC
CASSSWDSSYEQYF
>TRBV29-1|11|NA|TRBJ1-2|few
TGCAGCGCAATTGGATCGGTTGGCTACACCTTC
CSAIGSVGYTF
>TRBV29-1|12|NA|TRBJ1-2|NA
TGCAGCGTTGAAGCAGGGACCTATGGCTACACCTTC
CSVEAGTYGYTF
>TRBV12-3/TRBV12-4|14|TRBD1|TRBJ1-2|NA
TGTGTCAGCAGTTCCAGGGGGGGGGCTTATGGCTACACCTTC
CVSSSRGGAYGYTF
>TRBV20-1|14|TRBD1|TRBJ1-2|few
TGCAGTGCCTACGGGACAGGGGGAAACTATGGCTACACCTTC
CSAYGTGGNYGYTF
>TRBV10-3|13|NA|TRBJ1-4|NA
TGTGCCATCAGTGGGTCGGGTAATGAAAAACTGTTTTTT
CAISGSGNEKLFF
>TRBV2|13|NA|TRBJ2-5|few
TGTGCCAGCAGTGGGCAACCTCAAGAGACCCAGTACTTC
CASSGQPQETQYF
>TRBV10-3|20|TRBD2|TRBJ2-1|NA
TGTGCCATCAGTGAGCCGGGGACTAGCGGGGCCGTTCACCTCTACAATGAGCAGTTCTTC
CAISEPGTSGAVHLYNEQFF
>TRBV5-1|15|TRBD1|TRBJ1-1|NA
TGCGCCAGCAGCGGCTGGATAGACAGGGGAGGAGAGGCTTTCTTT
CASSGWIDRGGEAFF
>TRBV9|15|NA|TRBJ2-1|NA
TGTGCCAGCAGCGCCGCGGGTATACCATACAATGAGCAGTTCTTC
CASSAAGIPYNEQFF
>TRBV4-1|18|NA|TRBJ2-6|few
TGCGCCAGCAGCCAAGAAGTCTACACCTCCTCTGGGGCCAACGTCCTGACTTTC
CASSQEVYTSSGANVLTF
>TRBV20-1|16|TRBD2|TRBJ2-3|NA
TGCAGTGCTAGAGCGGGCGGGGGGGCCATCGCAGATACGCAGTATTTT
CSARAGGGAIADTQYF
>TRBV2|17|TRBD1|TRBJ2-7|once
TGTGCCAGCAGCCCCTATGGGCCTGGACAGGGGAGGCACGAGCAGTACTTC
CASSPYGPGQGRHEQYF
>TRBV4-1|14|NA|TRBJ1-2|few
TGCGCCAGCAGTCAAGATGTAGGGAACTATGGCTACACCTTC
CASSQDVGNYGYTF
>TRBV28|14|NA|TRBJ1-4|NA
TGTGCCAGCAGCCCGGGACCAAATAATGAAAAACTGTTTTTT
CASSPGPNNEKLFF
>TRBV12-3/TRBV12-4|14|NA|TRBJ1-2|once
TGTGCCAGCAGCTATAGCGAGGGCCTCTATGGCTACACCTTC
CASSYSEGLYGYTF
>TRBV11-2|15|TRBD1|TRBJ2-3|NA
TGTGCCAGCAGCCCAGAAAAGGGGGCCGCAGATACGCAGTATTTT
CASSPEKGAADTQYF
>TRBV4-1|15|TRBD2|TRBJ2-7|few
TGCGCCAGCAGCCAAGGGACTAGCGGCTACAATGAGCAGTACTTC
CASSQGTSGYNEQYF
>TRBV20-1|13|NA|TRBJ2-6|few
TGCAGTGCTAGGAGTCCTGGGGCCAACGTCCTGACTTTC
CSARSPGANVLTF
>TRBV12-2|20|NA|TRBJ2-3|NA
TGTGCAAGTCGCTTAGTCTGGTCCGGGACTAGCGGGACGCATGGGGATACGCAGTATTTT
CASRLVWSGTSGTHGDTQYF
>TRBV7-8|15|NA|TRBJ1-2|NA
TGTGCCAGCAGCTTAGTATCGGGGGCTGTCTATGGCTACACCTTC
CASSLVSGAVYGYTF
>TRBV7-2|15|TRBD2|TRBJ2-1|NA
TGTGCCAGCAGCCGACTAGCGGGGAAGAACAATGAGCAGTTCTTC
CASSRLAGKNNEQFF
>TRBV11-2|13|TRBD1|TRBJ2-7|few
TGTGCCAGCAGCGTAGGGACAGAATACGAGCAGTACTTT
CASSVGTEYEQYF
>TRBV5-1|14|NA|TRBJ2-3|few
TGCGCCAGCTATGACAGATATGGGGCAGATACGCAGTATTTT
CASYDRYGADTQYF
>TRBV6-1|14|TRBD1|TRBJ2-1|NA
TGTGCCAGCAGGAAGACAGGGGCCTACAATGAGCAGTTCTTC
CASRKTGAYNEQFF
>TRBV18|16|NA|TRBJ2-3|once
TGTGCCAGCTCACCTTCGGCCCAGCGAGGCACAGATACGCAGTATTTT
CASSPSAQRGTDTQYF
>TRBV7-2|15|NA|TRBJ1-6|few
TGTGCCAGCAGCTTTGGGGGACCTGATAATTCACCCCTCCACTTT
CASSFGGPDNSPLHF
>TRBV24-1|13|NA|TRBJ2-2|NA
TGTGCCACCAGTGCGCAAATCACCGGGGAGCTGTTTTTT
CATSAQITGELFF
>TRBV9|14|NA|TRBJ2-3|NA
TGTGCCAGCAGCGTAGGCCCAGCCACAGATACGCAGTATTTT
CASSVGPATDTQYF
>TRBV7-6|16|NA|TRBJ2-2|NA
TGTGCCAGCAGCAAGACTAACCCTGGGACCCATGGGGAGCTGTTTTTT
CASSKTNPGTHGELFF
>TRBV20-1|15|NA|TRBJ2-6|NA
TGCAGTGCTAGGGGGAGCGCCTCTGGGGCCAACGTCCTGACTTTC
CSARGSASGANVLTF
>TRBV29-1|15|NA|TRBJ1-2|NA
TGCAGCGTTCGGGCAGGGTGGGAGTCTAACTATGGCTACACCTTC
CSVRAGWESNYGYTF
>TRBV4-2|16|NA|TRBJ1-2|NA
TGTGCCAGCAGCCAAGAGCTTCAGGGGATTAACTATGGCTACACCTTC
CASSQELQGINYGYTF
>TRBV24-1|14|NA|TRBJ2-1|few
TGTGCCACCAGTGATTATCTGGCTTCGGGAGAGCAGTTCTTC
CATSDYLASGEQFF
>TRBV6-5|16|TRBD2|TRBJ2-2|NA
TGTGCCAGCAGTTACTCTTCGGGAGGGACCACCGGGGAGCTGTTTTTT
CASSYSSGGTTGELFF
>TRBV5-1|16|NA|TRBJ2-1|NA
TGCGCCAGCAGCTTGGCCTTATTTTACGGGAGCGATGAGCAGTTCTTC
CASSLALFYGSDEQFF
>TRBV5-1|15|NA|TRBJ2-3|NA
TGCGCCAGCAGCTTGCGAGCGGATAGCACAGATACGCAGTATTTT
CASSLRADSTDTQYF
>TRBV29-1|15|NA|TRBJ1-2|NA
TGCAGCGTTGAAGATTCCCCGGGAGGGGACTATGGCTACACCTTC
CSVEDSPGGDYGYTF
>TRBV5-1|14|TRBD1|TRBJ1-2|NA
TGTGCCAGCAGTTTAGTTGGACAGGACTATGGCTACACCTTC
CASSLVGQDYGYTF
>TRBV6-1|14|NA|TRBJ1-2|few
TGTGCCAGCAGTCCCCTGCGGGCAGACTATGGCTACACCTTC
CASSPLRADYGYTF
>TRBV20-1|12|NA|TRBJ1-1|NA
TGCAGTGCTCGCAGGGTGGGCACTGAAGCTTTCTTT
CSARRVGTEAFF
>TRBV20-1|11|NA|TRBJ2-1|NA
TGCAGTGCTGGGACCCATGCCGAGCAGTTCTTC
CSAGTHAEQFF
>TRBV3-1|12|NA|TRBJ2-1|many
TGTGCCAGCAGCCAAGATACCCGAGAGCAGTTCTTC
CASSQDTREQFF
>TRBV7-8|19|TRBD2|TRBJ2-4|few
TGTGCCAGCAGCCCACGATCCATAGCGGGAGGTTTCGCCAAAAACATTCAGTACTTC
CASSPRSIAGGFAKNIQYF
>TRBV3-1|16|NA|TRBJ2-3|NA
TGTGCCAGCAGCCAAGAGCTGTATCGACACACAGATACGCAGTATTTT
CASSQELYRHTDTQYF
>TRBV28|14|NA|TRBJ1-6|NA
TGTGCCAGCAGTCGGACAGACTATAATTCACCCCTCCACTTT
CASSRTDYNSPLHF
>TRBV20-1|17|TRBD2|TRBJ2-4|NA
TGCAGTGCTAGAGATAGAGAGACTAGCGGGGGGGCCCGGGAGCAGTACTTC
CSARDRETSGGAREQYF
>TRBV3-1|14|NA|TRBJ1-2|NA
TGTGCCAGCAGCCAAGAAGGCAGGGCTGATGGCTACACCTTC
CASSQEGRADGYTF
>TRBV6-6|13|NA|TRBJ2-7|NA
TGTGCCAGCAGCGGACCTAACACCTACGAGCAGTACTTC
CASSGPNTYEQYF
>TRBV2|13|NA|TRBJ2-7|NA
TGTGCCAGCAAGGATAGGGTCGACTACGAGCAGTACTTC
CASKDRVDYEQYF
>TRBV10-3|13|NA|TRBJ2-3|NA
TGTGCCATCAGGCGGGACTTTACAGATACGCAGTATTTT
CAIRRDFTDTQYF
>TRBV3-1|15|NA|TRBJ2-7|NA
TGTGCCAGCAGCCGAGAGGGAGTCGGTGGGTACGAGCAGTACTTC
CASSREGVGGYEQYF
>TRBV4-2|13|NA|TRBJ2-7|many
TGTGCCAGCAGCCAGACCGGATCCTACGAGCAGTACTTC
CASSQTGSYEQYF
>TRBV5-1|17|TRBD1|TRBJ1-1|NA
TGCGCCAGCAGCTTGAATTTCACGGGACAGAGTCAAAGGGGAGCTTTCTTT
CASSLNFTGQSQRGAFF
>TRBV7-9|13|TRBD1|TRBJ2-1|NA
TGTGCCAGCAGCGACAGGGGGCTCAATGAGCAGTTCTTC
CASSDRGLNEQFF
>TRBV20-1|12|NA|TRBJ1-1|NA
TGCAGTGCTAGTCGGGACGCACTAGGAGCTTTCTTT
CSASRDALGAFF
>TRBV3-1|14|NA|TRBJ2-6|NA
TGTGCCAGCAGTCGGAAGTCTGGGGCCAACGTCCTGACTTTC
CASSRKSGANVLTF
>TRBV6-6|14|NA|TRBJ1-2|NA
TGTGCCAGCACCCTCGGGGGAGGAGTGAGAGGCTACACCTTC
CASTLGGGVRGYTF